Presented here are 26 T cell receptor beta chains from one specimen sequenced in a study of CD8 T cells in ankylosing spondylitis. TCRdb called the 5' RACE reads again in MiXCR, with one record for every CDR3 protein. In the table there are nearly 350,000 distinct CDR3 sequences, under 15% of which are singletons. The sequencing sample was made of blood, either unsorted or a sorted T cell fraction (not recorded which). These receptors were taken from a male donor with ankylosing spondylitis or in good health (not recorded which).

The chain combines TRBV11-2 with TRBJ2-1; D is tentatively TRBD1 or TRBD2 (5 bases each). CDR3 length: 18 residues. Germline V lookup: CDR1 SGHAT, CDR2 FQNNGV. V was clipped by 1 base and J by 2 bases, with 18 bases between them. The CDR3 region has the DNA TGTGCCAGCAGCTTAGTGGGGTGGGGGTCCCACACCTACAATGAGCAGTTCTTC. Translated, it gives CASSLVGWGSHTYNEQFF. Combining the CDR3 with reference TRBV11-2 and TRBJ2-1 gives the whole variable domain EAGVAQSPRYKIIEKRQSVAFWCNPISGHATLYWYQQILGQGPKLLIQFQNNGVVDDSQLPKDRFSAERLKGVDSTLKIQPAKLEDSAVYLCASSLVGWGSHTYNEQFFGPGTRLTVL.

This clonotype was counted between two and nine times. This chain uses TRBV5-1 with TRBJ1-4; D uncertain. Germline values: CDR1 SGHRS, CDR2 YFSETQ. The V gene lost 3 bases and the J gene lost 4 bases, with 13 bases spanning the gap. The CDR3 contains 15 residues. The CDR3 DNA reads as TGCGCCAGCAGCTCGAGGAGATCAAATAATGAAAAACTGTTTTTT. Protein: CASSSRRSNNEKLFF.

V usage is TRBV6-2 or TRBV6-3 and J usage is TRBJ2-7, with 12 bases identical to TRBD2. The CDR3 spans 15 residues. Germline V gene data show CDR1 as MNHEY and CDR2 as SVGEGT. V shed 6 bases, J shed 4 bases, and the junction held 7 bases outside the gene matches. DNA of the CDR3: TGTGCCAGCAGAATACTAGCGGGAGGTTGGTACGAGCAGTACTTC. Translated, it gives CASRILAGGWYEQYF.

The CDR3 bases are TGTGCCACCAGCCCGCGCGGGAGCCGCTACGAGCAGTACTTC. Translation: CATSPRGSRYEQYF. The chain has TRBV15 and TRBJ2-7; 7 bases are shared with TRBD2. V dropped 5 bases and J dropped 3; count of bases not matched to a gene: 7. The CDR3 runs 14 residues. Germline values: CDR1 LNHNV, CDR2 YYDKDF (reference sequence).

The chain combines TRBV7-9 with TRBJ1-6; TRBD1 agrees at 11 bases. This CDR3 has 17 amino acids. Germline CDR1 SEHNR, CDR2 FQNEAQ (reference sequence). V was clipped by 5 bases and J by 8 bases; unmatched bases: 11. The CDR3 sequence: CASSLRGDRGLHSPLHF. CDR3 nucleotides: TGTGCCAGCAGCCTCCGTGGGGACAGGGGGTTGCATTCACCCCTCCACTTT. The whole variable domain, filled in from reference TRBV7-9 and TRBJ1-6, reads DTGVSQNPRHKITKRGQNVTFRCDPISEHNRLYWYRQTLGQGPEFLTYFQNEAQLEKSRLLSDRFSAERPKGSFSTLEIQRTEQGDSAMYLCASSLRGDRGLHSPLHFGNGTRLTVT.

This clonotype has only a few counts. The V gene is TRBV6-1, the J gene TRBJ2-3; 11 nucleotides match TRBD2. The V segment lost 2 bases and the J segment 0 bases; nucleotides outside the gene matches: 7. The V gene's germline CDR1 is MNHNS and CDR2 SASEGT. CDR3 size: 18 residues. CDR3 region: CASSEQPLAGGSTDTQYF. The CDR3 DNA follows: TGTGCCAGCAGTGAACAGCCTTTAGCGGGAGGGAGCACAGATACGCAGTATTTT.

The rearrangement links TRBV4-1 to TRBJ2-1; D is unclear. Germline V gene data show CDR1 as MGHRA and CDR2 as YSYEKL. With 4 bases removed from V and 5 bases from J, the gap between germline ends came to 18 bases. This CDR3 is 16 amino acids long. This chain's CDR3 is CASSLVALRFHNEQFF. The CDR3 DNA reads TGCGCCAGCAGCCTCGTAGCACTCCGATTCCACAATGAGCAGTTCTTC.

This sequence joins TRBV24-1 and TRBJ1-1, with TRBD1 matching over 8 bases. The germline V gene encodes CDR1 KGHDR and CDR2 SFDVKD. This CDR3 has 15 residues. Losses at the gene ends were 5 bases for V and 5 bases for J; bases not matched to a gene: 9. The CDR3 reads CATSAFNRGLTEAFF. The CDR3 DNA reads as TGTGCCACCAGTGCCTTCAACAGGGGGTTGACTGAAGCTTTCTTT.

This clonotype was recorded a few times. The V gene is TRBV4-2, the J gene TRBJ2-7; a weak D match, TRBD1 (6 bases). Germline CDR1 is LGHNA and CDR2 is YNFKEQ. Deletions cut 1 base from V and 4 bases from J, with 14 bases between. The CDR3 contains 15 residues. The CDR3 coding sequence is TGTGCCAGCAGCCAAGGTCCCTCGCAGGGGTACGAGCAGTACTTC. Encoded protein: CASSQGPSQGYEQYF.

This chain joins TRBV6-1 and TRBJ1-1, with D unclear. The germline gives CDR1 MNHNS, CDR2 SASEGT. This CDR3 has 13 residues. The ends were cut back, 7 bases at V and 0 bases at J, with 9 bases in the middle. For the CDR3, the DNA is TGTGCCAGCATGAGAGAAATGAACACTGAAGCTTTCTTT. Its translation is CASMREMNTEAFF.

This clonotype was counted only a few times. V and J are TRBV5-1 and TRBJ2-1; 9 positions match TRBD2. Trimming at V came to 2 bases and at J to 5 bases, leaving 5 bases not matched to a gene. This CDR3 is built from 15 residues. CDR1 and CDR2 (germline): SGHRS, YFSETQ. CDR3 protein: CASSFVLAGNNEQFF. For the CDR3, the DNA is TGCGCCAGCAGCTTCGTGCTAGCGGGAAACAATGAGCAGTTCTTC.

V and J are TRBV20-1 and TRBJ2-7; 9 bases line up with TRBD1. CDR1 and CDR2 from the germline V gene are DFQATT and SNEGSKA (reference sequence). The V gene end was trimmed by 0 bases and the J gene end by 3 bases; junction bases not matched to a gene: 6. The CDR3 has 15 amino acids. This CDR3 is CSARDPKDRGYEQYF. CDR3 DNA: TGCAGTGCTAGAGATCCCAAGGACAGGGGCTACGAGCAGTACTTC.

This clonotype has more than one count but fewer than ten. The V call is TRBV7-9, the J call TRBJ1-1; no clear D. This CDR3 has 15 amino acids. V was trimmed by 1 base and J by 0 bases, leaving 9 bases between them. Germline V gene sequence: CDR1 SEHNR, CDR2 FQNEAQ (reference sequence). The CDR3 reads CASSLGRAMNTEAFF. The CDR3, as DNA: TGTGCCAGCAGCTTAGGAAGGGCCATGAACACTGAAGCTTTCTTT.

This clonotype was observed a few times. The chain combines TRBV10-3 with TRBJ1-1; maybe TRBD1 (6 bases). The germline gives CDR1 ENHRY, CDR2 SYGVKD. V lost 6 bases, J lost 6 bases, and 17 bases lay in between. The CDR3 spans 14 residues. The CDR3, as DNA: TGTGCCATCAGCCTCCTAGGGGGTCAGCCTGAAGCTTTCTTT. Translation gives CAISLLGGQPEAFF.

The J gene is TRBJ2-1, the V gene TRBV18; TRBD2 matches 14 bases. J gave up 7 bases and V 5 bases, and 7 bases lay outside the gene matches. Germline V gives CDR1 KGHSH, CDR2 LQKENI. CDR3 size: 16 residues. DNA of the CDR3: TGTGCCAGCTCATCCTCCGGGACTAGCGGGAGTAATGAGCAGTTCTTC. Translation gives CASSSSGTSGSNEQFF.

The rearrangement joins TRBV20-1 to TRBJ2-7; TRBD2 matches 7 bases. Germline CDR1 reads DFQATT; CDR2 reads SNEGSKA (reference sequence). This CDR3 contains 14 residues. V lost 6 bases to trimming and J lost 2 bases; unmatched junction nucleotides: 10. CDR3 loop: CSARPGGNPYEQYF. In DNA form, the CDR3 reads TGCAGTGCCAGACCCGGGGGGAACCCCTACGAGCAGTACTTC.

V gene TRBV12-3 or TRBV12-4 combines with J gene TRBJ2-1, with TRBD1 as a possible D gene (5 bases). The CDR3 covers 15 residues. V lost 3 bases and J lost 1, with 10 bases in between. The CDR3 region is CASSLRQQSYNEQFF. The CDR3 bases are TGTGCCAGCAGTTTGAGACAGCAGTCCTACAATGAGCAGTTCTTC.

This clonotype has a handful of counts. The rearrangement joins TRBV12-3 or TRBV12-4 to TRBJ2-1; the match to TRBD2 covers 7 bases. V lost 1 base to trimming and J lost 6 bases; unmatched junction nucleotides: 12. CDR3 size: 17 residues. In nucleotides, the CDR3 is TGTGCCAGCAGTTTAGAGGAGCGGGACTCGCTACTCAATGAGCAGTTCTTC. Translating gives CASSLEERDSLLNEQFF.

This clonotype was detected a few times. The chain joins TRBV5-1 to TRBJ2-1, with TRBD2 matching 13 bases. This CDR3 has 14 residues. Germline V CDR1 and CDR2: SGHRS, YFSETQ. With 0 bases clipped from V and 16 bases from J, the junction kept 7 bases outside the gene matches. CDR3 DNA: TGCGCCAGCAGCTTGGGGACTAGCGGGAGACAATGCTTCTTC. Its protein product is CASSLGTSGRQCFF.

This clonotype has more than one count but fewer than ten. The rearrangement joins TRBV10-1 to TRBJ2-3, with 8 bases aligning to TRBD2. The trim removed 0 bases at V and 5 bases at J, leaving 7 bases unmatched. This CDR3 has 16 residues. CDR1 WNHNN and CDR2 SYGVQD come from the germline V gene (reference sequence). This chain's CDR3 is CASSESTGLALDTQYF. The CDR3 nucleotides read TGCGCCAGCAGTGAGTCGACAGGACTAGCCCTAGATACGCAGTATTTT.

This clonotype was seen ten or more times. The rearrangement links TRBV20-1 to TRBJ2-5; D is unresolved. Germline CDR1 reads DFQATT; CDR2 reads SNEGSKA (reference sequence). With 3 bases removed from V and 5 bases from J, the gap between germline ends came to 10 bases. The CDR3 has 12 residues. CDR3 region: CSASAASETQYF. The CDR3 bases are TGCAGTGCTAGCGCCGCGTCGGAGACCCAGTACTTC.

This clonotype was observed a handful of times. The chain employs TRBV6-1 and TRBJ1-6, with TRBD1 as a possible D gene (5 bases). The V gene's germline CDR1 is MNHNS and CDR2 SASEGT. The CDR3 runs to 15 residues. The V end was cut by 6 bases, the J end by 7 bases, with 16 bases between. CDR3 in amino acids: CASSTTLGANSPLHF. CDR3 nucleotide sequence: TGTGCCAGCAGCACGACCCTAGGGGCAAATTCACCCCTCCACTTT.

The gene calls are TRBV11-2 and TRBJ2-7, with 7 bases lining up with TRBD2. V trimming: 5 bases; J trimming: 0 bases; junction bases outside the gene matches: 7. The CDR3 length is 15 residues. Germline V gene data show CDR1 as SGHAT and CDR2 as FQNNGV. CDR3 DNA sequence: TGTGCCAGCAGCACGCTAGCGGAGAGCTCCTACGAGCAGTACTTC. Protein product: CASSTLAESSYEQYF. Full variable domain (missing parts from reference TRBV11-2 and TRBJ2-7): EAGVAQSPRYKIIEKRQSVAFWCNPISGHATLYWYQQILGQGPKLLIQFQNNGVVDDSQLPKDRFSAERLKGVDSTLKIQPAKLEDSAVYLCASSTLAESSYEQYFGPGTRLTVT.

The chain joins TRBV6-1 to TRBJ1-1; 10 nucleotides match TRBD1. This CDR3 has 15 residues. J gave up 4 bases and V 7 bases, and 9 bases lay outside the gene matches. In germline, CDR1 is MNHNS, CDR2 SASEGT. Here the CDR3 DNA reads TGTGCCAGCACTCGACAGGGGGCCCTAGCCACTGAAGCTTTCTTT. The encoded protein is CASTRQGALATEAFF.

This clonotype has a single count. This chain links TRBV3-1 with TRBJ2-7; TRBD2 aligns across 9 bases. The germline V gene encodes CDR1 LGHDT and CDR2 YNNKEL (reference sequence). The V segment lost 4 bases and the J segment 7 bases; nucleotides outside the gene matches: 14. This CDR3 contains 16 residues. CDR3: CASSLRGGLALREQYF. As DNA, the CDR3 is TGTGCCAGCAGCCTCAGAGGGGGACTAGCTCTTAGGGAGCAGTACTTC.

This clonotype was recorded at least ten times. The chain joins TRBV9 to TRBJ2-1; D possibly matches TRBD1 or TRBD2 (5 bases each). This CDR3 spans 15 amino acids. Trimming shortened V by 1 base and J by 8 bases, and 16 bases separated the two germline ends. The germline V gene has CDR1 SGDLS and CDR2 YYNGEE. This CDR3 reads CASSVTGTESDEQFF. In DNA form, the CDR3 reads TGTGCCAGCAGCGTAACCGGGACGGAGTCGGATGAGCAGTTCTTC.